The 15 T cell receptor beta chains reported below all come from one sample, sequenced in a study of blood T cell repertoires in COVID-19. Data came from immunoSEQ multiplex PCR; TCRdb stores just in-frame clones and leaves some out. The sample includes about 310,000 clones, 75% to 90% of them seen just once. Sequencing was performed on PBMCs or T cells enriched from blood (not recorded which). The receptors come from a man aged 30 to 45 who had recovered from COVID-19.

V is TRBV20-1 and J is TRBJ2-1; 7 bases map to TRBD2. Germline assignment: CDR1 DFQATT and CDR2 SNEGSKA (reference sequence). CDR3 length: 13 amino acids. The V segment lost 3 bases and the J segment 6 bases; nucleotides outside the gene matches: 5. Written as DNA, the CDR3 is TGCAGTGCTAGTCTGGCTAGCGGCAATGAGCAGTTCTTC. It specifies CSASLASGNEQFF.

In this sample, this clone turned up a few times. V gene TRBV24-1 combines with J gene TRBJ1-1; 10 positions agree with TRBD1. This CDR3 is 15 amino acids long. After removal of 5 bases from V and 4 bases from J, the junction contained 6 bases not matched to a gene. Germline values: CDR1 KGHDR, CDR2 SFDVKD. CDR3: CATSGGGQGFTEAFF. The CDR3 DNA reads TGTGCCACCAGTGGGGGGGGACAGGGGTTCACTGAAGCTTTCTTT.

To note about this clone: Other DNA sequences in this specimen translate into the identical CDR3. The chain joins TRBV7-9 to TRBJ1-1; D ambiguous. This CDR3 contains 11 residues. V lost 1 base and J lost 8, with 5 bases in between. Germline CDR1 SEHNR, CDR2 FQNEAQ (reference sequence). Here the CDR3 DNA reads TGTGCCAGCAGCTTAGTAACAGAAGCTTTCTTT. Translating gives CASSLVTEAFF. The full variable domain, its missing parts supplied by reference TRBV7-9 and TRBJ1-1, is DTGVSQNPRHKITKRGQNVTFRCDPISEHNRLYWYRQTLGQGPEFLTYFQNEAQLEKSRLLSDRFSAERPKGSFSTLEIQRTEQGDSAMYLCASSLVTEAFFGQGTRLTVV.

The J gene is TRBJ1-6, the V gene TRBV4-1; a weak D match, TRBD1 (5 bases). The CDR3 extends over 14 amino acids. The germline CDR1 and CDR2 sequences are MGHRA and YSYEKL. With 4 bases removed from V and 14 bases from J, the gap between germline ends came to 18 bases. The CDR3 DNA reads as TGCGCCAGCAGCCTACTTGCCGGGGGAGGGGCCCTCCACTTT. Its translation is CASSLLAGGGALHF.

The chain uses TRBV5-4 and TRBJ2-7, with 8 bases that match TRBD2. CDR1 is SGHNT and CDR2 is YYREEE in the germline V gene (reference sequence). The CDR3 has 14 residues. V shed 4 bases, J shed 1 base, and the junction held 4 bases outside the gene matches. Here the CDR3 reads CASSPGGRSYEQYF. CDR3 nucleotide sequence: TGTGCCAGCAGCCCGGGGGGGCGTTCCTACGAGCAGTACTTC.

V usage is TRBV11-2 and J usage is TRBJ2-1; 8 positions match TRBD1. The CDR3 has 15 amino acids. Trimming cost V 4 bases and J 1 base; bases outside gene matches: 3. Germline V gene sequence: CDR1 SGHAT, CDR2 FQNNGV. In DNA form, the CDR3 reads TGTGCCAGCAGCTCGGGACAGGTGTCCTACAATGAGCAGTTCTTC. Protein product: CASSSGQVSYNEQFF. Looking up the rest from reference TRBV11-2 and TRBJ2-1 gives the full variable domain: EAGVAQSPRYKIIEKRQSVAFWCNPISGHATLYWYQQILGQGPKLLIQFQNNGVVDDSQLPKDRFSAERLKGVDSTLKIQPAKLEDSAVYLCASSSGQVSYNEQFFGPGTRLTVL.

This chain links TRBV13 with TRBJ1-6; D gene ambiguous. The V and J ends lost 0 bases and 10 bases respectively, with 13 bases between them. The CDR3 loop spans 15 amino acids. Looked up from germline, CDR1 is PRHDT and CDR2 is FYEKMQ (reference sequence). In DNA, the CDR3 is TGTGCCAGCAGCTTAGGACCCCGCGGGAACTCACCCCTCCACTTT. Its translation is CASSLGPRGNSPLHF.

The chain carries TRBV7-9 and TRBJ1-1; a possible D gene is TRBD1 (5 bases). CDR1 and CDR2 (germline): SEHNR, FQNEAQ (reference sequence). V lost 5 bases, J lost 9 bases, and 10 bases lay in between. The CDR3 length is 11 residues. DNA of the CDR3: TGTGCCAGCAGCGCAGGGTCGCAAGCTTTCTTT. This encodes CASSAGSQAFF.

The rearrangement uses TRBV7-3 and TRBJ1-1; TRBD1 might be the D (6 bases). CDR1 and CDR2 from the germline V gene are SGHTA and FQGTGA. The CDR3 is made up of 13 amino acids. Trimming stripped 5 bases from V and 4 bases from J, with 11 bases between. The CDR3 DNA reads TGTGCCAGCAGCCGCAGGGGTCCCACTGAAGCTTTCTTT. Translated, it gives CASSRRGPTEAFF.

With respect to this clone: This specimen includes other DNA sequences encoding the same CDR3. The rearrangement uses TRBV7-9 and TRBJ1-2, with unresolved D. V lost 1 base and J 2 bases, leaving 5 bases between the germline ends. Germline V gene sequence: CDR1 SEHNR, CDR2 FQNEAQ (reference sequence). This CDR3 comprises 13 residues. The CDR3 spells CASSLGANYGYTF. The CDR3 DNA follows: TGTGCCAGCAGCTTAGGGGCAAACTATGGCTACACCTTC.

The chain recombines TRBV24-1 with TRBJ1-5, with D possibly TRBD1 on 5 matching bases. The CDR3 sequence is 14 residues long. Germline V gene sequence: CDR1 KGHDR, CDR2 SFDVKD. The V and J ends lost 3 bases and 4 bases respectively, with 9 bases between them. CDR3 nucleotide sequence: TGTGCCACCAGTGATAGACAGAGTAATCAGCCCCAGCATTTT. Amino acid sequence: CATSDRQSNQPQHF.

This clone showed up just once. The chain combines TRBV5-1 with TRBJ1-6; D may be TRBD1 (6 bases). With 3 bases removed from V and 9 bases from J, the gap between germline ends came to 13 bases. The CDR3 length is 14 residues. Germline loops: CDR1 SGHRS, CDR2 YFSETQ. The CDR3 loop reads CASSSATGPSPLHF. Here the CDR3 DNA reads TGCGCCAGCAGCTCAGCGACAGGCCCTTCACCCCTCCACTTT.

The chain links TRBV4-1 to TRBJ2-3, with 12 bases identical to TRBD2. V shed 0 bases, J shed 3 bases, and the junction held 7 bases outside the gene matches. Per germline, CDR1 MGHRA and CDR2 YSYEKL. This CDR3 region has 18 residues. The CDR3 DNA reads as TGCGCCAGCAGCCAAGAGTCTAGCGGGGGGGCGGGTACAGATACGCAGTATTTT. It codes for CASSQESSGGAGTDTQYF.

The chain carries TRBV18 and TRBJ1-6; 7 bases match TRBD1. The CDR3 is 19 residues long. Germline trimming cut 2 bases from V and 0 bases from J; bases unmatched to any gene: 10. Germline V lookup: CDR1 KGHSH, CDR2 LQKENI. The CDR3, as DNA: TGTGCCAGCTCACCAAGTCCGCAGGGGGTGAACTCCTATAATTCACCCCTCCACTTT. Translated, it gives CASSPSPQGVNSYNSPLHF.

The V and J genes are TRBV27 and TRBJ1-1; D might be TRBD1 (6 bases). The CDR3 extends over 16 amino acids. V shed 2 bases and J shed 0 bases, with 13 bases lying between them. Per the germline V gene, CDR1 is MNHEY and CDR2 is SMNVEV (reference sequence). The DNA of the CDR3 is TGTGCCAGCAGTTTAATGGGGGGGCCGCTGAACACTGAAGCTTTCTTT. It is translated as CASSLMGGPLNTEAFF.